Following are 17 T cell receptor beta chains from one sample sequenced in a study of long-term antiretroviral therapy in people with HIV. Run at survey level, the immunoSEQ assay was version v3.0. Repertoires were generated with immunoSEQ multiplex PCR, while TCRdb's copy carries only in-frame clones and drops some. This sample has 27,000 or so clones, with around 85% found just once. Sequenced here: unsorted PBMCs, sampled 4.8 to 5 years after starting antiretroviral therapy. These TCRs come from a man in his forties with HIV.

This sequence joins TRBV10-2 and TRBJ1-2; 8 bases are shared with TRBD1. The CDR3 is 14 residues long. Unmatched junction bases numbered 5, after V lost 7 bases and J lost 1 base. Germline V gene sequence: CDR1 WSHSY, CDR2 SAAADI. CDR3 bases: TGCGCCAGCACCCTAACAGGGGGTAACTATGGCTACACCTTC. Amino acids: CASTLTGGNYGYTF.

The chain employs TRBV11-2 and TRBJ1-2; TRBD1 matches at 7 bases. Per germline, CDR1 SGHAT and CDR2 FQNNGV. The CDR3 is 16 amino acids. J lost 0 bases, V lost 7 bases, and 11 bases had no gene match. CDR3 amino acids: CASNLPGQSSNYGYTF. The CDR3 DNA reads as TGTGCCAGCAACTTGCCGGGACAGAGTTCTAACTATGGCTACACCTTC.

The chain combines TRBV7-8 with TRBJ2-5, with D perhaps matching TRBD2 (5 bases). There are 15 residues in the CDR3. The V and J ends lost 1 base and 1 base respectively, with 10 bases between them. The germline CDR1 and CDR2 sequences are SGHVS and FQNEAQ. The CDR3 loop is CASSLGTRGQETQYF. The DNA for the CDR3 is TGTGCCAGCAGCTTAGGCACCCGGGGCCAAGAGACCCAGTACTTC.

The CDR3 DNA reads TGCGCCAGCAGCTTGATTAGTGGGACAGGGCAGGAGACCCAGTACTTC. Protein product: CASSLISGTGQETQYF. The V and J genes are TRBV5-1 and TRBJ2-5; 9 nucleotides line up with TRBD1. The CDR3 consists of 16 residues. V was clipped by 1 base and J by 5 bases; unmatched bases: 9. Germline V gene lookup returns CDR1 SGHRS and CDR2 YFSETQ.

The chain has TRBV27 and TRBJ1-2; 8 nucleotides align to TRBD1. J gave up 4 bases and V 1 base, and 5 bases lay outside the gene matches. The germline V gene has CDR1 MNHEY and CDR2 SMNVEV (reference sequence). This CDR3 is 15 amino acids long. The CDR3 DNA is TGTGCCAGCAGTTTATTTGGACAGGGCCTCTATGGCTACACCTTC. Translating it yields CASSLFGQGLYGYTF.

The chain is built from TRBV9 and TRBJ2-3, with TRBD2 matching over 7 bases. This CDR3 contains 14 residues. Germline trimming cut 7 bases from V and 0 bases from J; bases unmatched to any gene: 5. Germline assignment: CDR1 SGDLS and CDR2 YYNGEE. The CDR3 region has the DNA TGTGCCAGCGGCCTAGCGGATAGCACAGATACGCAGTATTTT. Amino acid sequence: CASGLADSTDTQYF.

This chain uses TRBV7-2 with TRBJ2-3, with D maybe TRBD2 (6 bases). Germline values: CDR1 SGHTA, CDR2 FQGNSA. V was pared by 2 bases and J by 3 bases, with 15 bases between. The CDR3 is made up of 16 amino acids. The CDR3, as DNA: TGTGCCAGCAGCTTACGAATGACCCGGGGGACAGATACGCAGTATTTT. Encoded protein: CASSLRMTRGTDTQYF.

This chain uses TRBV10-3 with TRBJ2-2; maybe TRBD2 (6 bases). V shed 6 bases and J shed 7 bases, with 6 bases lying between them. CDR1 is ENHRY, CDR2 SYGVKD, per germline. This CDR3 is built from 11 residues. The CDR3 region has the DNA TGTGCCATCAGCGGGGGCGGGGAGCTGTTTTTT. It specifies CAISGGGELFF.

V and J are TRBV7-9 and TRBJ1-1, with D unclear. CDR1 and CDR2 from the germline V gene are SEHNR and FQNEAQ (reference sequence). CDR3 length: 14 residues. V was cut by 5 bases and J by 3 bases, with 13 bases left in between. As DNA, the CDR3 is TGTGCCAGCAGCCTCCGAGATGGGGACACTGAAGCTTTCTTT. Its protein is CASSLRDGDTEAFF.

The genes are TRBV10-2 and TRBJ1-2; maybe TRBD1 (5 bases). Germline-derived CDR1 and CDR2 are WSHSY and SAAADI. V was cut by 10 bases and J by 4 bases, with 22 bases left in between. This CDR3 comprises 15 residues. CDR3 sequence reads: CATREGRVFTYGYTF. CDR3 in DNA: TGCGCCACCAGAGAAGGCAGGGTTTTTACCTATGGCTACACCTTC.

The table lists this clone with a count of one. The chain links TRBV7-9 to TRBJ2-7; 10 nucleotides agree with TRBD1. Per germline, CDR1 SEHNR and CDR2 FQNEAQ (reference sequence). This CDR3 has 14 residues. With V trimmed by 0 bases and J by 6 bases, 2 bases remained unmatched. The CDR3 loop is CASSLAWTGGEQYF. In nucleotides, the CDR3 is TGTGCCAGCAGCTTAGCCTGGACAGGGGGCGAGCAGTACTTC. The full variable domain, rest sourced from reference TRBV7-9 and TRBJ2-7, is DTGVSQNPRHKITKRGQNVTFRCDPISEHNRLYWYRQTLGQGPEFLTYFQNEAQLEKSRLLSDRFSAERPKGSFSTLEIQRTEQGDSAMYLCASSLAWTGGEQYFGPGTRLTVT.

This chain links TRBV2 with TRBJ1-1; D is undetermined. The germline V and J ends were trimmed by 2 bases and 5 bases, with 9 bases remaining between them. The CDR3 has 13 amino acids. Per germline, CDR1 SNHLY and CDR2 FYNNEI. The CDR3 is CASSETRLTEAFF. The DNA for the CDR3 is TGTGCCAGCAGTGAAACAAGGCTGACTGAAGCTTTCTTT.

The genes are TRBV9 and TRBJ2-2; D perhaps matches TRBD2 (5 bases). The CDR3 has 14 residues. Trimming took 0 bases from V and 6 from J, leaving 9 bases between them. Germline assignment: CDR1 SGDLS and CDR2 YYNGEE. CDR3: CASSVGGLPGELFF. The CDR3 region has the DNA TGTGCCAGCAGCGTAGGAGGGCTCCCCGGGGAGCTGTTTTTT.

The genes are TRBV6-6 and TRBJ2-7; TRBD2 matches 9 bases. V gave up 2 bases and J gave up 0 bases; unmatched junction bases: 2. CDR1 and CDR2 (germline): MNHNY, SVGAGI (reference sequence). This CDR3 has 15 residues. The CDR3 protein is CASSYGGRASYEQYF. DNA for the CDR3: TGTGCCAGCAGTTACGGCGGGAGGGCCTCCTACGAGCAGTACTTC.

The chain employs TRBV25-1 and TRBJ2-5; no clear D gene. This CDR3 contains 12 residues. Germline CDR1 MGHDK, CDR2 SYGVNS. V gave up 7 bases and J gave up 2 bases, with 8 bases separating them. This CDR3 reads CASKAQQETQYF. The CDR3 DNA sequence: TGTGCCAGCAAGGCTCAGCAAGAGACCCAGTACTTC.

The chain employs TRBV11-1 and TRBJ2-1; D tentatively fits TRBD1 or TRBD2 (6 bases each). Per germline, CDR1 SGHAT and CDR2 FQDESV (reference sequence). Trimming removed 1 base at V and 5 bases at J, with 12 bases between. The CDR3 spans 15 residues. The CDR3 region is CASSLGRGGHNEQFF. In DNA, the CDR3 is TGTGCCAGCAGCTTAGGCAGGGGAGGACACAATGAGCAGTTCTTC. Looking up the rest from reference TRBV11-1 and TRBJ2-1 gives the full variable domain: EAEVAQSPRYKITEKSQAVAFWCDPISGHATLYWYRQILGQGPELLVQFQDESVVDDSQLPKDRFSAERLKGVDSTLKIQPAELGDSAMYLCASSLGRGGHNEQFFGPGTRLTVL.

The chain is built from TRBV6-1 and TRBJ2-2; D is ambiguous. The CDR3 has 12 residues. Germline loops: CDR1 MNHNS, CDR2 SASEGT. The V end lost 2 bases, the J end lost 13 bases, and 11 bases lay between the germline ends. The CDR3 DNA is TGTGCCAGCAGTGAATTGGCTACAACGCTGTTTTTT. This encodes CASSELATTLFF.